This TCR beta chain was sequenced during a study of T cell responses to AZD1222 COVID-19 vaccine. Findings and caveats of the study: The study identified only a handful of AZD1222 recipients as seropositive at baseline. Spike regions recognized by vaccine-associated CD4 TCRs spanned the protein, led by 160-218 and 743-854.

Produced via immunoSEQ multiplex PCR; TCRdb's table is partial and in-frame only. The table lists approximately 210,000 clones, approximately 90% of them singletons, with around 3% in the top ten. The CDR3 loop spans 14 amino acids. Trimming cost V 6 bases and J 4 bases; bases outside gene matches: 11. CDR1 SQVTM and CDR2 ANQGSEA come from the germline V gene. This clone came up a few times. The target antigen is unknown. The receptor's source is an adult who received the AZD1222 COVID-19 vaccine. This sequence joins TRBV29-1 and TRBJ1-2; TRBD1 matches 7 bases. This specimen consisted of peripheral blood, obtained 28 days after the second AZD1222 dose. The CDR3 bases are TGCAGCGTAACCAGGGGGGGAGACATCTATGGCTACACCTTC. Translated, it gives CSVTRGGDIYGYTF.